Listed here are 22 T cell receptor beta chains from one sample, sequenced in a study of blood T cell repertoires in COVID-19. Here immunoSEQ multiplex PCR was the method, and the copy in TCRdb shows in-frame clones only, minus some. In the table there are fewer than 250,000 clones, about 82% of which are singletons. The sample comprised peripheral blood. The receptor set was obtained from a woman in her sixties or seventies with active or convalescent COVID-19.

CDR3 loop: CASSTDRENEKLFF. The DNA for the CDR3 is TGTGCCAGCAGTACCGACAGGGAAAATGAAAAACTGTTTTTT. V is TRBV6-7 and J is TRBJ1-4, with 7 nucleotides matching TRBD1. TRBV6-7 is noted as an ORF with a role that remains uncertain. The CDR3 sequence is 14 residues long. Trimming removed 5 bases from V and 5 bases from J; junction bases left unmatched: 5.

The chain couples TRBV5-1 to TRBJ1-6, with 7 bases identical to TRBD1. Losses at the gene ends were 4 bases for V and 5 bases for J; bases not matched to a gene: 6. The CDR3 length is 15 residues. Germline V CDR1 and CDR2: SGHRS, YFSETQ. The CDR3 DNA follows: TGCGCCAGCAGCCCACAGGGGACGAATAATTCACCCCTCCACTTT. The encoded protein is CASSPQGTNNSPLHF.

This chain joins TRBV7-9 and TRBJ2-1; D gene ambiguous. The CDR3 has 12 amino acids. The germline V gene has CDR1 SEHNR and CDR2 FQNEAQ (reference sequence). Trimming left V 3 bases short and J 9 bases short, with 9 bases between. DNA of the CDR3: TGTGCCAGCAGCTTTAATTTTCTTGAGCAGTTCTTC. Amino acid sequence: CASSFNFLEQFF.

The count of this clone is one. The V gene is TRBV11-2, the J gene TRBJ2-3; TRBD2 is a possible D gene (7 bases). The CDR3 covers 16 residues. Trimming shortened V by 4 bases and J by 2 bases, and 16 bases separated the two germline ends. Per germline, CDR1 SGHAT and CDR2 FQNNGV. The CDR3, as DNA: TGTGCCAGCAGCTGGAGGGGGGGGTTCCCCACAGATACGCAGTATTTT. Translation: CASSWRGGFPTDTQYF.

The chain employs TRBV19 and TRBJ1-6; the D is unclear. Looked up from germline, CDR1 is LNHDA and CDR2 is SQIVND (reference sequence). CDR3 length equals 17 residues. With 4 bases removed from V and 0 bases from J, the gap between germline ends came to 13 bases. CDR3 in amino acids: CASSRSGFSSYNSPLHF. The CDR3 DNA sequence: TGTGCCAGTAGTAGGTCCGGGTTTAGCTCCTATAATTCACCCCTCCACTTT.

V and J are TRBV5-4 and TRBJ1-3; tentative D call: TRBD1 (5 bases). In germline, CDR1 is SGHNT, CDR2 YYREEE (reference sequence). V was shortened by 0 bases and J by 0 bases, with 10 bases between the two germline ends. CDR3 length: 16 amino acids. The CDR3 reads CASSLGDRSSGNTIYF. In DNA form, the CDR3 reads TGTGCCAGCAGCTTGGGAGACAGAAGCTCTGGAAACACCATATATTTT.

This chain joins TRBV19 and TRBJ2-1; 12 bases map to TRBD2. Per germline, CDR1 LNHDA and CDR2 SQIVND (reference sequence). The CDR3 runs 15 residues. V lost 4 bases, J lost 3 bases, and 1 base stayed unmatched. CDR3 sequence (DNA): TGTGCCAGTAGTAGGACTAGCGGGGACTACAATGAGCAGTTCTTC. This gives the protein CASSRTSGDYNEQFF.

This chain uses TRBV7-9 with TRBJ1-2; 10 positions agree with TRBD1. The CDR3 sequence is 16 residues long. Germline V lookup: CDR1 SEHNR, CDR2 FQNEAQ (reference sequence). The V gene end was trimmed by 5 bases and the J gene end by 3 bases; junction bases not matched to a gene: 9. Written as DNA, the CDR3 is TGTGCCAGCAGCCGCCGAACCGGGACAGGGGACTATGGCTACACCTTC. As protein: CASSRRTGTGDYGYTF. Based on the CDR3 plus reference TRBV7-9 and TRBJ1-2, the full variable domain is DTGVSQNPRHKITKRGQNVTFRCDPISEHNRLYWYRQTLGQGPEFLTYFQNEAQLEKSRLLSDRFSAERPKGSFSTLEIQRTEQGDSAMYLCASSRRTGTGDYGYTFGSGTRLTVV.

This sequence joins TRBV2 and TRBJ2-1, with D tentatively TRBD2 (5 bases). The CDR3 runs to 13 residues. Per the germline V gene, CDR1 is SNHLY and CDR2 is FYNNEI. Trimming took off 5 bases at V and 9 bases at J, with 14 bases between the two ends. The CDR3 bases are TGTGCCAGCAGTTTTAGCGCGGCGGGTGAGCAGTTCTTC. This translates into CASSFSAAGEQFF.

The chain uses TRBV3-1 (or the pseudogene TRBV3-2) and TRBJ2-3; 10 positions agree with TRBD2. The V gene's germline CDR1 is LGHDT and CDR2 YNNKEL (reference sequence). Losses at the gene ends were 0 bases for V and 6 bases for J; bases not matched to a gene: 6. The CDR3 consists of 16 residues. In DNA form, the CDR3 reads TGTGCCAGCAGCCAAGATTTGGGGACTAGCGCGGATACGCAGTATTTT. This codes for CASSQDLGTSADTQYF.

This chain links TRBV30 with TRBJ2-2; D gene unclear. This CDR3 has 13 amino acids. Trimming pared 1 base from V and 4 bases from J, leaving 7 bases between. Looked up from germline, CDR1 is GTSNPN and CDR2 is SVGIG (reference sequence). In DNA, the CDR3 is TGTGCCTGGAGTGCCTATAGCACCGGGGAGCTGTTTTTT. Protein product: CAWSAYSTGELFF.

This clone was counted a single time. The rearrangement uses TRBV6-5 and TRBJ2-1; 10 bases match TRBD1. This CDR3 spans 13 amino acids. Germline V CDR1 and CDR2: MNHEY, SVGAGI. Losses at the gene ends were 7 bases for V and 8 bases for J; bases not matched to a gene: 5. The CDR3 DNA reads TGTGCCAGCATTAAGACAGGGGGCCATGAGCAGTTCTTC. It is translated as CASIKTGGHEQFF.

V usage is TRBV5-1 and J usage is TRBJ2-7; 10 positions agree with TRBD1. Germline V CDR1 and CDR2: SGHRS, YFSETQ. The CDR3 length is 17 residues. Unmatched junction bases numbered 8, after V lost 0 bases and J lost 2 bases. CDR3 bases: TGCGCCAGCAGCTTGGCCCAGGGACAGGGGATTCCCTACGAGCAGTACTTC. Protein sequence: CASSLAQGQGIPYEQYF. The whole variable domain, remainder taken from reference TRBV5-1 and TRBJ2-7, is KAGVTQTPRYLIKTRGQQVTLSCSPISGHRSVSWYQQTPGQGLQFLFEYFSETQRNKGNFPGRFSGRQFSNSRSEMNVSTLELGDSALYLCASSLAQGQGIPYEQYFGPGTRLTVT.

DNA for the CDR3: TGTGCCAGTCGCCCCGATAAAATACAGCCTGCAACTAATGAAAAACTGTTTTTT. This encodes CASRPDKIQPATNEKLFF. The V gene is TRBV27, the J gene TRBJ1-4, with unresolved D. The CDR3 consists of 18 residues. CDR1 and CDR2 (germline): MNHEY, SMNVEV (reference sequence). V was clipped by 9 bases and J by 0 bases, with 23 bases between them.

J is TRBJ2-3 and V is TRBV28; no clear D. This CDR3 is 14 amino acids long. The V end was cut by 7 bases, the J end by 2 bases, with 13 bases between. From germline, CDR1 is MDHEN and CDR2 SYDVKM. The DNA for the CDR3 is TGTGCCAGCACTACTACCTCTTACACAGATACGCAGTATTTT. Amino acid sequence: CASTTTSYTDTQYF.

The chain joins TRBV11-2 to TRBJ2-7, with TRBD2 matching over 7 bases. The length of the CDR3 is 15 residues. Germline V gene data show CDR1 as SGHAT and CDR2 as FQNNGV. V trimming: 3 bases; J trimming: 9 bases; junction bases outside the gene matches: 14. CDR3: CASSFTPSGPATQYF. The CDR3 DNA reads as TGTGCCAGCAGCTTTACTCCTAGCGGCCCAGCTACGCAGTACTTC.

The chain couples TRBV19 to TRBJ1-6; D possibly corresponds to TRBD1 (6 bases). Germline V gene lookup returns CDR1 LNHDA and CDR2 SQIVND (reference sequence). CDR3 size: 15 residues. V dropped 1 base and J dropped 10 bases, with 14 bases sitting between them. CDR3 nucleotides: TGTGCCAGTAGTATAGCCCTGCAGGGGCGGTCACCCCTCCACTTT. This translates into CASSIALQGRSPLHF.

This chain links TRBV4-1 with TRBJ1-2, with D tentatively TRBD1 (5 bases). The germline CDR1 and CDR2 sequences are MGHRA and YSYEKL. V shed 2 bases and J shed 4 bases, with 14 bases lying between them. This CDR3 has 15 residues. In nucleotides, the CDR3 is TGCGCCAGCAGCCAACCCTCGCAGGGACTCTATGGCTACACCTTC. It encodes CASSQPSQGLYGYTF.

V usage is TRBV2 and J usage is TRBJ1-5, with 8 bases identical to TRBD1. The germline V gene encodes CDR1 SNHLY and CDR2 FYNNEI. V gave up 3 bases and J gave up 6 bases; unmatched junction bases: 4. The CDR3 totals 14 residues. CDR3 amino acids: CASSDQGAGQPQHF. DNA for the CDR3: TGTGCCAGCAGTGATCAGGGGGCCGGTCAGCCCCAGCATTTT.

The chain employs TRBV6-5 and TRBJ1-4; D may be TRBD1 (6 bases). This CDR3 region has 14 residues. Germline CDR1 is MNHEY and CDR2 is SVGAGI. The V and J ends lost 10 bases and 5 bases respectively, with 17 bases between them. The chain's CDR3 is CATGQSRGNEKLFF. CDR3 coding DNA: TGTGCCACCGGACAGAGTCGGGGCAATGAAAAACTGTTTTTT.

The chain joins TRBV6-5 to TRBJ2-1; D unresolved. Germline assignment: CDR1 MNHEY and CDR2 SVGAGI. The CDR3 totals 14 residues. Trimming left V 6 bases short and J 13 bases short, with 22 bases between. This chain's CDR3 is CASSGSFDFPLQFF. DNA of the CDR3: TGTGCCAGCAGCGGTAGTTTTGATTTCCCATTACAGTTCTTC.

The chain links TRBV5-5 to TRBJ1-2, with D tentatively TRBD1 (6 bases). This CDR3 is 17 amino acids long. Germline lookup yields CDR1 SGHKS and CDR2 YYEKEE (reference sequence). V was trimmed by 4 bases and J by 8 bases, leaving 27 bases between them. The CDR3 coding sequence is TGTGCCAGCAGCGAACGTGTGGGACAACCTTACGGGAGGGGCTACACCTTC. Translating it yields CASSERVGQPYGRGYTF.